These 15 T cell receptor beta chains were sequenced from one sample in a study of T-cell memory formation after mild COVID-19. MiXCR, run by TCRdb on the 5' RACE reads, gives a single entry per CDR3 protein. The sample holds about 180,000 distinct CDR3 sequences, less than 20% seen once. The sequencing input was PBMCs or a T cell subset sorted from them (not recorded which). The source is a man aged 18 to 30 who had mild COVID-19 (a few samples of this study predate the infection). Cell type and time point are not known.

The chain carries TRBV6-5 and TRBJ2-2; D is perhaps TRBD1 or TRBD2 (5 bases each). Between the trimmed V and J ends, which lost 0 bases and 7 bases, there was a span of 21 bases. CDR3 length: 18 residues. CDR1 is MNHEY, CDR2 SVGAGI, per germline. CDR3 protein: CASSYSNPVEGYGGELFF. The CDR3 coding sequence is TGTGCCAGCAGTTACTCGAACCCAGTTGAGGGGTACGGCGGGGAGCTGTTTTTT.

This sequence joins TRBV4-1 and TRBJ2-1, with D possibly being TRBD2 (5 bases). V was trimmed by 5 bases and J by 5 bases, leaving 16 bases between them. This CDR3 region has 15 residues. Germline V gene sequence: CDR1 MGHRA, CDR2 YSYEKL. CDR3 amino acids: CASSTRDYANNEQFF. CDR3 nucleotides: TGCGCCAGCAGCACCCGGGATTACGCAAACAATGAGCAGTTCTTC.

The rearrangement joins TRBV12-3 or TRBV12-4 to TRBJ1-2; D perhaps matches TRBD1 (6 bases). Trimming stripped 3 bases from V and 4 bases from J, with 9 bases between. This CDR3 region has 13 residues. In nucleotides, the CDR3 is TGTGCCAGCAGTTTGCCACAGGGCTATGGCTACACCTTC. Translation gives CASSLPQGYGYTF.

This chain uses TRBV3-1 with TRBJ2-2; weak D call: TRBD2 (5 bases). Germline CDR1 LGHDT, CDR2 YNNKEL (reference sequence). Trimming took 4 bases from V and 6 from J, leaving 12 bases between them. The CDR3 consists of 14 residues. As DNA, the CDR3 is TGTGCCAGCAGCCCGAGGGTTCTCTCCGGGGAGCTGTTTTTT. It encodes CASSPRVLSGELFF.

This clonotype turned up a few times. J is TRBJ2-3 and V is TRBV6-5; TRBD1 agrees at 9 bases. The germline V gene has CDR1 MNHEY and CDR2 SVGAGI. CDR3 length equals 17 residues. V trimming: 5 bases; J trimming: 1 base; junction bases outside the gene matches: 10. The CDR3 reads CASSPGTGIVRTDTQYF. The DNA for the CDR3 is TGTGCCAGCAGTCCGGGGACAGGGATCGTACGCACAGATACGCAGTATTTT.

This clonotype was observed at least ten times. CDR3 nucleotides: TGCGCCAGCAGCTTGGACCCGGGATTGGCCGGGGAGCTGTTTTTT. Amino acid sequence: CASSLDPGLAGELFF. This chain connects TRBV5-1 to TRBJ2-2; D perhaps matches TRBD2 (5 bases). Germline V gene sequence: CDR1 SGHRS, CDR2 YFSETQ. Trimming removed 0 bases from V and 6 bases from J, with 12 bases in between. The CDR3 runs to 15 residues.

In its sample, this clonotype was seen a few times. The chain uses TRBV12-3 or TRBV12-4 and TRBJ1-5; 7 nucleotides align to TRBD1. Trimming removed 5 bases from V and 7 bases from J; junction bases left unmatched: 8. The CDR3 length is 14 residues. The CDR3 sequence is CASSQGGSEQPQHF. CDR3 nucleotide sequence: TGTGCCAGCAGTCAAGGGGGCTCGGAACAGCCCCAGCATTTT.

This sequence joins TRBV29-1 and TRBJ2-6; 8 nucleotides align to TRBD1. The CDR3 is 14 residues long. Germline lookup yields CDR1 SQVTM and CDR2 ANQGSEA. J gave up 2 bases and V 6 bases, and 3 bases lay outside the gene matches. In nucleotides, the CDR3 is TGCAGCGTGAAGACAGGGGCTGGGGCCAACGTCCTGACTTTC. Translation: CSVKTGAGANVLTF.

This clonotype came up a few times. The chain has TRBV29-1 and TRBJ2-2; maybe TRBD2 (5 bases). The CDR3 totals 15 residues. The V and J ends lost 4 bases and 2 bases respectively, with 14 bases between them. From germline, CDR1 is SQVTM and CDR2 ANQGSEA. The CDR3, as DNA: TGCAGCGTTGTGTCTTTGGGGAGAAACACCGGGGAGCTGTTTTTT. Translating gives CSVVSLGRNTGELFF.

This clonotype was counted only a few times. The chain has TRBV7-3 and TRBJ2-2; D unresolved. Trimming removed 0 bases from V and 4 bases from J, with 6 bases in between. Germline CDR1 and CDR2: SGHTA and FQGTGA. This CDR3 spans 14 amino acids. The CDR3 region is CASSLTPVTGELFF. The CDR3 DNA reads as TGTGCCAGCAGCTTAACTCCCGTCACCGGGGAGCTGTTTTTT.

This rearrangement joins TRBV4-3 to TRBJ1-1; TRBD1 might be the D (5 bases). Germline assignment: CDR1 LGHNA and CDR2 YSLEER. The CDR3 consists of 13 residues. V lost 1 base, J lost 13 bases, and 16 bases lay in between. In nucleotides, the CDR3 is TGCGCCAGCAGCCAAGTGACAGTTAACCATCTTTTCTTT. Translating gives CASSQVTVNHLFF.

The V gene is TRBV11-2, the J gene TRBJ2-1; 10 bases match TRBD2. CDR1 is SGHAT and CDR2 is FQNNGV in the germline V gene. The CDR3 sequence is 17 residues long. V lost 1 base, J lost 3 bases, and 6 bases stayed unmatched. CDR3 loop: CASSLGQRGGSYNEQFF. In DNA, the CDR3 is TGTGCCAGCAGCTTAGGGCAGCGGGGGGGCAGCTACAATGAGCAGTTCTTC.

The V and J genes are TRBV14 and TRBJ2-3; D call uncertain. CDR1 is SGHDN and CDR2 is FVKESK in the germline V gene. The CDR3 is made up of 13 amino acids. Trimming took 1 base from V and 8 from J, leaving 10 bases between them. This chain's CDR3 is CASSQGWSPTQYF. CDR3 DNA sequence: TGTGCCAGCAGCCAAGGATGGTCTCCTACGCAGTATTTT. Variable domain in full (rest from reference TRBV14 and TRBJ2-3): EAGVTQFPSHSVIEKGQTVTLRCDPISGHDNLYWYRRVMGKEIKFLLHFVKESKQDESGMPNNRFLAERTGGTYSTLKVQPAELEDSGVYFCASSQGWSPTQYFGPGTRLTVL.

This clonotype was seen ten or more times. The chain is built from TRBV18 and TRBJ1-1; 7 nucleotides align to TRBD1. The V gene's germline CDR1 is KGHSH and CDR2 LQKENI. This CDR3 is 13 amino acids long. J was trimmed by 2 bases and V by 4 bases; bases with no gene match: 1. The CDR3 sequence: CASSRDSNTEAFF. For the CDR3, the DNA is TGTGCCAGCTCACGGGACAGTAACACTGAAGCTTTCTTT.

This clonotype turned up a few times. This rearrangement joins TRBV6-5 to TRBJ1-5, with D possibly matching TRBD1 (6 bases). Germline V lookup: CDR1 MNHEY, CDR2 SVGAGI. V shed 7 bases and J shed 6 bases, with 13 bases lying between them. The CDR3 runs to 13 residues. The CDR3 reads CASTPRGPQPQHF. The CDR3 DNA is TGTGCCAGCACCCCCAGGGGCCCTCAGCCCCAGCATTTT.